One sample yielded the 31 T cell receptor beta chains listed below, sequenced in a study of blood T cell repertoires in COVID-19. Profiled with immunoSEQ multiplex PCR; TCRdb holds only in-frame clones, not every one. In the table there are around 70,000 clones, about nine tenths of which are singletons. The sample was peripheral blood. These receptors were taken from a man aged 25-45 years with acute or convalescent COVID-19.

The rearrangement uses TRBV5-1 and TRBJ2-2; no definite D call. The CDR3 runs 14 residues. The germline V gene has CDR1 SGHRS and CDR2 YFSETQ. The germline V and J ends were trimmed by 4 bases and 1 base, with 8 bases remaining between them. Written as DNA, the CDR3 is TGCGCCAGCAGCGTAGCCATGAACACCGGGGAGCTGTTTTTT. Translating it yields CASSVAMNTGELFF.

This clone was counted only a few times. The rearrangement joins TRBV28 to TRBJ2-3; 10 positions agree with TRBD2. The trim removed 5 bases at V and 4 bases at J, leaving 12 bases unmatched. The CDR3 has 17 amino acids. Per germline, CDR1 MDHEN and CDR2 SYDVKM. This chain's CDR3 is CASSTSSGLAISDTQYF. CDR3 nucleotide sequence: TGTGCCAGCAGTACTAGCTCGGGACTAGCGATCTCAGATACGCAGTATTTT. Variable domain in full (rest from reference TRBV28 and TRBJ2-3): DVKVTQSSRYLVKRTGEKVFLECVQDMDHENMFWYRQDPGLGLRLIYFSYDVKMKEKGDIPEGYSVSREKKERFSLILESASTNQTSMYLCASSTSSGLAISDTQYFGPGTRLTVL.

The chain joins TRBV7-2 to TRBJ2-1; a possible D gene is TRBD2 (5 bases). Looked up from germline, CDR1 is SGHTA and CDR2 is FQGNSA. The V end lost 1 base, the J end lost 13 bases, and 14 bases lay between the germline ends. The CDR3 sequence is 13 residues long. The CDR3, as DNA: TGTGCCAGCAGCTTAGATGGGAGAGGTGGCCAGTTCTTC. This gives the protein CASSLDGRGGQFF.

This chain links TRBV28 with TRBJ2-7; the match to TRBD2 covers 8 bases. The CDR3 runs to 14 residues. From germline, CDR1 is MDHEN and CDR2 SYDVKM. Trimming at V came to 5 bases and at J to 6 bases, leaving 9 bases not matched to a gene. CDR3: CASSPSGTSFEQYF. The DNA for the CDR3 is TGTGCCAGCAGTCCCTCCGGGACTAGTTTCGAGCAGTACTTC.

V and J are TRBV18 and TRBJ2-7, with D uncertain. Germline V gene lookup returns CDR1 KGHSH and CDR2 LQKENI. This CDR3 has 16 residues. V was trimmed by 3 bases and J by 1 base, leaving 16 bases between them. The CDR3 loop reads CASSPPSPPRSYEQYF. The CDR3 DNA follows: TGTGCCAGCTCACCCCCCTCCCCCCCCAGGTCCTACGAGCAGTACTTC.

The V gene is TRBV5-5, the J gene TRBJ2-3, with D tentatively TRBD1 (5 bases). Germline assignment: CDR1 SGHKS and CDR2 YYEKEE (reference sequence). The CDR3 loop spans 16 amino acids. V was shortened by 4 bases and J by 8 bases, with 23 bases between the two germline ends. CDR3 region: CASSQAVRLGQSTQYF. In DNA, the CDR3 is TGTGCCAGCAGCCAGGCGGTGCGTTTAGGACAATCTACGCAGTATTTT.

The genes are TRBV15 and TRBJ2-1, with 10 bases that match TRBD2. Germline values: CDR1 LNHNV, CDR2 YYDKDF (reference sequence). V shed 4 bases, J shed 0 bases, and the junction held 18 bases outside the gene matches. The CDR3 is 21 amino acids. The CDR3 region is CATSTLPPRGSGRPSYNEQFF. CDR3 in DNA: TGTGCCACCAGCACTCTTCCGCCTAGGGGTAGCGGGAGGCCCTCCTACAATGAGCAGTTCTTC.

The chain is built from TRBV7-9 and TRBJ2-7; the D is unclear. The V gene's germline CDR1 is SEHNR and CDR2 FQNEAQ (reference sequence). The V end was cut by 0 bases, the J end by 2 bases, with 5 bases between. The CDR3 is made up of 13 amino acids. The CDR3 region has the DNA TGTGCCAGCAGCTTAGCACACCCCTACGAGCAGTACTTC. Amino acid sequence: CASSLAHPYEQYF.

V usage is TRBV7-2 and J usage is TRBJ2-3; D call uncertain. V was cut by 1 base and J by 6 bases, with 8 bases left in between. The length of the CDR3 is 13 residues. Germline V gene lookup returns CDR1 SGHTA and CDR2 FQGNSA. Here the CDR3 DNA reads TGTGCCAGCAGCTTAGGAGACTCTGATACGCAGTATTTT. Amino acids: CASSLGDSDTQYF.

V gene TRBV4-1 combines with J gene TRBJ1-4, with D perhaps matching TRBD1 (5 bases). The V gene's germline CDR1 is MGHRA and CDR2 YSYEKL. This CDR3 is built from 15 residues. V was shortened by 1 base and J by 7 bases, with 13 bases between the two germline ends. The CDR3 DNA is TGCGCCAGCAGCCAAGTATTAGGGGCTGGTGAAAAACTGTTTTTT. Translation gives CASSQVLGAGEKLFF.

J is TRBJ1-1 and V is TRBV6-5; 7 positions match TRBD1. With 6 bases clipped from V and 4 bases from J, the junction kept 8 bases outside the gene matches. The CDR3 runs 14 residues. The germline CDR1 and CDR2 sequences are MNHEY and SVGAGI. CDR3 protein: CASRRLQGSTEAFF. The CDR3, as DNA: TGTGCCAGCAGACGATTACAGGGGAGCACTGAAGCTTTCTTT.

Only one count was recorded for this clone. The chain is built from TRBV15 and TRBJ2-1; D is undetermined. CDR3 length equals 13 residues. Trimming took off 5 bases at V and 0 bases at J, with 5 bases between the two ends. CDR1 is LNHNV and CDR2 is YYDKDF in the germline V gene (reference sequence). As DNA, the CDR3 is TGTGCCACCAGCCTGAGCTCCTACAATGAGCAGTTCTTC. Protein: CATSLSSYNEQFF. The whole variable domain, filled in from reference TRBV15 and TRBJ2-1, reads DAMVIQNPRYQVTQFGKPVTLSCSQTLNHNVMYWYQQKSSQAPKLLFHYYDKDFNNEADTPDNFQSRRPNTSFCFLDIRSPGLGDTAMYLCATSLSSYNEQFFGPGTRLTVL.

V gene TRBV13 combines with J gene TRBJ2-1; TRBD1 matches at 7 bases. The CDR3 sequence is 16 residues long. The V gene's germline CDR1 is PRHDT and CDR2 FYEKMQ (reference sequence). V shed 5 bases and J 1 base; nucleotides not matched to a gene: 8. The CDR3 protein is CASSPKTGKSYNEQFF. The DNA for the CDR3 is TGTGCCAGCAGCCCTAAGACAGGGAAATCCTACAATGAGCAGTTCTTC.

The CDR3 sequence is CATSARGGQPQHF. In DNA form, the CDR3 reads TGTGCCACCTCCGCCAGGGGCGGTCAGCCCCAGCATTTT. The chain is built from TRBV19 and TRBJ1-5, with D tentatively TRBD1 (6 bases). The CDR3 has 13 amino acids. V was clipped by 10 bases and J by 6 bases, with 16 bases between them. The germline V gene encodes CDR1 LNHDA and CDR2 SQIVND (reference sequence).

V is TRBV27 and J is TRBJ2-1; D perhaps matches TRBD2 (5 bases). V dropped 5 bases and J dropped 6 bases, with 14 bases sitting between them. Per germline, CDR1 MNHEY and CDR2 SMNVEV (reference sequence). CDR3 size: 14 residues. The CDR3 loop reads CASSLARTRNEQFF. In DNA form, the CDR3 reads TGTGCCAGCAGTCTAGCTAGGACCCGCAATGAGCAGTTCTTC.

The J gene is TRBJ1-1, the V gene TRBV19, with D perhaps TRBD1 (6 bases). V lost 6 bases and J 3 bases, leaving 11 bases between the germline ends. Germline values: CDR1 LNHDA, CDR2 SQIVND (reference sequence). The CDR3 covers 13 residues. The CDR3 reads CASRNQGYTEAFF. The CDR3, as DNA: TGTGCCAGTAGAAACCAGGGGTACACTGAAGCTTTCTTT.

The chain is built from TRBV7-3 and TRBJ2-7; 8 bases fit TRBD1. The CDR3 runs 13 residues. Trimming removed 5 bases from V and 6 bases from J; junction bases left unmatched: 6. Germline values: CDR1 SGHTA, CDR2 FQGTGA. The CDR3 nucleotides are TGTGCCAGCAGCCTGGACAGGGTAGGCGAGCAGTACTTC. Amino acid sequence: CASSLDRVGEQYF.

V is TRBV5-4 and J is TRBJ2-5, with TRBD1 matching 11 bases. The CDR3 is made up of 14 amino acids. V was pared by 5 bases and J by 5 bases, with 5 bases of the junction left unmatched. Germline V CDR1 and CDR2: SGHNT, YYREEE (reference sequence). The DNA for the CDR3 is TGTGCCAGCAGTCCCGGACAGGGGGCGGAGACCCAGTACTTC. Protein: CASSPGQGAETQYF. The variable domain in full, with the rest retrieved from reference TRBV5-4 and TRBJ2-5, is ETGVTQSPTHLIKTRGQQVTLRCSSQSGHNTVSWYQQALGQGPQFIFQYYREEENGRGNFPPRFSGLQFPNYSSELNVNALELDDSALYLCASSPGQGAETQYFGPGTRLLVL.

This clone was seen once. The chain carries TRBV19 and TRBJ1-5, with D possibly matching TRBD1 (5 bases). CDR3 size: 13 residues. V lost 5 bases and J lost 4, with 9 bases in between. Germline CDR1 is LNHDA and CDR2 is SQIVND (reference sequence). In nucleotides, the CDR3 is TGTGCCAGTAGTTTGACAGAAAATCAGCCCCAGCATTTT. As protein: CASSLTENQPQHF.

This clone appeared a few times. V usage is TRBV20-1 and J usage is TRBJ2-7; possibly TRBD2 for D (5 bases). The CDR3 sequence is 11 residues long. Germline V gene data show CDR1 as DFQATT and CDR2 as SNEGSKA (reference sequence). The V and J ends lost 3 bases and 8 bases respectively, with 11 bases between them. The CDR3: CSASVGVKQYF. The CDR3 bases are TGCAGTGCTAGCGTGGGAGTGAAGCAGTACTTC.

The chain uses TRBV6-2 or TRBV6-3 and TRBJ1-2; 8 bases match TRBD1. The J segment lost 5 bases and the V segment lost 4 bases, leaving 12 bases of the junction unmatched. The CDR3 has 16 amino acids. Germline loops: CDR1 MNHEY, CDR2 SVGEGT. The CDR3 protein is CASSSRRQGAGYGYTF. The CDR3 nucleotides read TGTGCCAGCAGTTCCCGACGGCAGGGGGCAGGGTATGGCTACACCTTC.

CDR3 nucleotides: TGTGCCAGCAGTAGAATAGGGGAGGGCGAGACCCAGTACTTC. Protein sequence: CASSRIGEGETQYF. The genes are TRBV27 and TRBJ2-5; 7 positions match TRBD2. Germline lookup yields CDR1 MNHEY and CDR2 SMNVEV (reference sequence). The CDR3 has 14 residues. The trim removed 5 bases at V and 5 bases at J, leaving 8 bases unmatched.

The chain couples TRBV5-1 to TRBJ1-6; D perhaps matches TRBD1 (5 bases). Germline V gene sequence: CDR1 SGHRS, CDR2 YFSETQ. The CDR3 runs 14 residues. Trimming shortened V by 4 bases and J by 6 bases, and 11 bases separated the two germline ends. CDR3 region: CASSPREANSPLHF. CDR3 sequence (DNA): TGCGCCAGCAGCCCCAGGGAGGCTAATTCACCCCTCCACTTT.

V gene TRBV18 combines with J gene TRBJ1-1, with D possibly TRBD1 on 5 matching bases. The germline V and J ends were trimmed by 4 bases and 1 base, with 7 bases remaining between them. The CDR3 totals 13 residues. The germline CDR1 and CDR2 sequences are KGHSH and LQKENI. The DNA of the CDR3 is TGTGCCAGCTCACGACAGCAGAACACTGAAGCTTTCTTT. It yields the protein CASSRQQNTEAFF.

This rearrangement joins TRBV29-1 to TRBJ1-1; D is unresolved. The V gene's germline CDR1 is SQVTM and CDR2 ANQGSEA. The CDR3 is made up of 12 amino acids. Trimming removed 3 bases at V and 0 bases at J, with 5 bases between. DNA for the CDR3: TGCAGCGTTGACCCAGTGAACACTGAAGCTTTCTTT. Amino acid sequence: CSVDPVNTEAFF.

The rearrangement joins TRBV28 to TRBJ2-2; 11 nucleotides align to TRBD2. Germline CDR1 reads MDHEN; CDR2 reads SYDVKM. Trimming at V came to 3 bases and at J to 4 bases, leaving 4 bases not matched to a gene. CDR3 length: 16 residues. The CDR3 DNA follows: TGTGCCAGCAGTTTGTGGACTAGCGGGTCCACCGGGGAGCTGTTTTTT. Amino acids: CASSLWTSGSTGELFF.

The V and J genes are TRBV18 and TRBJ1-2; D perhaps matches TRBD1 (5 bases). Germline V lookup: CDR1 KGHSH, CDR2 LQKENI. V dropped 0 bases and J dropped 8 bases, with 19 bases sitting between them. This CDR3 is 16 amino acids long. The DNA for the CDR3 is TGTGCCAGCTCACCACCGGGGCCAGGGCAAGCAGGAGGCTACACCTTC. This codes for CASSPPGPGQAGGYTF. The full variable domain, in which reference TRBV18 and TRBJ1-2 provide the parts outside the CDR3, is NAGVMQNPRHLVRRRGQEARLRCSPMKGHSHVYWYRQLPEEGLKFMVYLQKENIIDESGMPKERFSAEFPKEGPSILRIQQVVRGDSAAYFCASSPPGPGQAGGYTFGSGTRLTVV.

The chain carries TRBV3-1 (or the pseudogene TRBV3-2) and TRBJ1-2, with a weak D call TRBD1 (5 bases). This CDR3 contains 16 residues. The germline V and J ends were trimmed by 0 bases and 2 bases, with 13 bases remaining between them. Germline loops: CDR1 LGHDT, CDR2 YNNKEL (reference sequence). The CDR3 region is CASSQDAPGLNYGYTF. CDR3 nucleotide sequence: TGTGCCAGCAGCCAAGATGCCCCGGGACTCAACTATGGCTACACCTTC.

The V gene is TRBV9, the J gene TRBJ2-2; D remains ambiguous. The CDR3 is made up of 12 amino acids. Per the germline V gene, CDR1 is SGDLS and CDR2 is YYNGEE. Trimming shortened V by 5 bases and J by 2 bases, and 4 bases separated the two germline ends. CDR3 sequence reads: CASRTNTGELFF. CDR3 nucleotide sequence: TGTGCCAGCAGGACAAACACCGGGGAGCTGTTTTTT.

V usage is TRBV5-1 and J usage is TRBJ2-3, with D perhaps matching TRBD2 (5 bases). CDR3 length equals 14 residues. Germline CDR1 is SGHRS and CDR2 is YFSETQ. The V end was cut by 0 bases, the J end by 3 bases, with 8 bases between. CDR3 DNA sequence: TGCGCCAGCAGCTTGGCCCCGGGGACAGATACGCAGTATTTT. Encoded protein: CASSLAPGTDTQYF.

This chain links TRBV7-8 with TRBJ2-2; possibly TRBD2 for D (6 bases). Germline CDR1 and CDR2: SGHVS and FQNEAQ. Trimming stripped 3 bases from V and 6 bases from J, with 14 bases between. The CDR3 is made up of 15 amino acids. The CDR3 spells CASSLGRESAGELFF. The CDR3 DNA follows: TGTGCCAGCAGCTTGGGCCGGGAGTCCGCCGGGGAGCTGTTTTTT.